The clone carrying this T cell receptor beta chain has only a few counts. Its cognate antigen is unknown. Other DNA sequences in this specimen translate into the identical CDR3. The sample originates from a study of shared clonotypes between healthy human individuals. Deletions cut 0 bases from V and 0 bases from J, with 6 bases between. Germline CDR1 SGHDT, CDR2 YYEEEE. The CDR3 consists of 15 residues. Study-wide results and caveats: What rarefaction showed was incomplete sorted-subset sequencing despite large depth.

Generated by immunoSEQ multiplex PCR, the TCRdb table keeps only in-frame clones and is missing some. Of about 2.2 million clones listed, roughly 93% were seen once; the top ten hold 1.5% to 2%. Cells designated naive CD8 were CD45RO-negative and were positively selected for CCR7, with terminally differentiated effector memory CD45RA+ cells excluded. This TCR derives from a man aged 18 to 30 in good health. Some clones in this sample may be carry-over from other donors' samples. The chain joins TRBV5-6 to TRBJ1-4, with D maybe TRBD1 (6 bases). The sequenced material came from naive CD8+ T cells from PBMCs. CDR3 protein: CASSLGTATNEKLFF. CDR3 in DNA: TGTGCCAGCAGCTTGGGGACAGCAACTAATGAAAAACTGTTTTTT.